Presented here are 10 T cell receptor beta chains from one specimen sequenced in a study of T cell repertoires in cytomegalovirus infection (dated by TCRdb to the late 2010s). This sample's treatment or condition label indicates: in vitro stimulation with specific CMV peptide epitopes to enrich CMV-specific T cells. Reads for this sample came from an Illumina HiSeq 1500. The raw public reads went through TCRdb reprocessing: fastp at Q25, MiXCR clone calling, in-frame beta chains kept. Rows with one shared CDR3 protein collapse into an entry with the most common genes and DNA. This sample lists some 940,000 distinct CDR3 sequences; roughly 31% were detected once. The ten top clones hold 11% to 15% of the sample. For these TCRs, the target antigens are not known. The specimen comprised cultured CD8+ T cells from PBMCs, sampled from culture after CMV antigen stimulation. These receptors all stem from a human donor in good health (CMV status not recorded). Some clones in this sample may be carry-over from other donors' samples.

This clonotype was seen more than once but under ten times. The rearrangement links TRBV20-1 to TRBJ2-1; D is perhaps TRBD1 or TRBD2 (7 bases each). Trimming cost V 0 bases and J 0 bases, with 15 bases left between them. This CDR3 contains 17 residues. Germline V gene lookup returns CDR1 DFQATT and CDR2 SNEGSKA (reference sequence). CDR3 sequence: CSARDLRGGDSYNEQFF. CDR3 sequence (DNA): TGCAGTGCTAGAGATCTCAGGGGGGGCGACTCCTACAATGAGCAGTTCTTC.

V gene TRBV29-1 combines with J gene TRBJ1-2, with 7 bases aligning to TRBD1. Trimming cost V 4 bases and J 4 bases; bases outside gene matches: 9. This CDR3 is built from 14 residues. Germline CDR1 reads SQVTM; CDR2 reads ANQGSEA. CDR3: CSVGVRGKSYGYTF. The CDR3 DNA sequence: TGCAGCGTTGGGGTCAGGGGGAAGTCCTATGGCTACACCTTC.

This clonotype was observed a few times. The chain joins TRBV28 to TRBJ2-7, with D possibly being TRBD1 (6 bases). The CDR3 extends over 12 amino acids. V dropped 5 bases and J dropped 3 bases, with 8 bases sitting between them. Germline V gives CDR1 MDHEN, CDR2 SYDVKM. CDR3 protein: CASSDRIYEQYF. The DNA for the CDR3 is TGTGCCAGCAGTGACAGGATCTACGAGCAGTACTTC.

This clonotype was counted between two and nine times. The chain recombines TRBV28 with TRBJ1-2, with TRBD1 as a possible D gene (5 bases). Per the germline V gene, CDR1 is MDHEN and CDR2 is SYDVKM. Trimming took off 3 bases at V and 3 bases at J, with 17 bases between the two ends. The CDR3 consists of 16 residues. The CDR3 sequence is CASSFPRAEGDYGYTF. Written as DNA, the CDR3 is TGTGCCAGCAGTTTCCCCAGGGCTGAGGGAGACTATGGCTACACCTTC.

The chain carries TRBV7-8 and TRBJ1-1; TRBD1 aligns across 9 bases. The germline V gene has CDR1 SGHVS and CDR2 FQNEAQ. The CDR3 consists of 15 residues. Germline trimming cut 6 bases from V and 0 bases from J; bases unmatched to any gene: 5. The DNA of the CDR3 is TGTGCCAGCAGACCCGGGACAGGGTTGAACACTGAAGCTTTCTTT. As protein: CASRPGTGLNTEAFF.

The chain employs TRBV5-1 and TRBJ2-2; D gene uncertain. Trimming removed 0 bases at V and 6 bases at J, with 9 bases between. CDR1 and CDR2 (germline): SGHRS, YFSETQ. This CDR3 is built from 14 residues. The CDR3 region has the DNA TGCGCCAGCAGCTTGGCCCGGAGCCCCGGGGAGCTGTTTTTT. As protein: CASSLARSPGELFF.

J is TRBJ1-6 and V is TRBV6-5; D is unclear. V was pared by 5 bases and J by 7 bases, with 6 bases between. The CDR3 consists of 12 residues. Germline V gives CDR1 MNHEY, CDR2 SVGAGI. CDR3 residues: CASSVGNSPLHF. DNA for the CDR3: TGTGCCAGCAGTGTAGGAAATTCACCCCTCCACTTT.

The chain is built from TRBV7-9 and TRBJ2-3; D ambiguous. Germline CDR1 SEHNR, CDR2 FQNEAQ (reference sequence). The CDR3 extends over 13 amino acids. Between the trimmed V and J ends, which lost 5 bases and 6 bases, there was a span of 12 bases. As DNA, the CDR3 is TGTGCCAGCAGCCCGACACTTTGGGATACGCAGTATTTT. Residues: CASSPTLWDTQYF.

The rearrangement links TRBV6-1 to TRBJ2-3; TRBD1 aligns across 9 bases. The length of the CDR3 is 15 residues. V was pared by 6 bases and J by 4 bases, with 8 bases of the junction left unmatched. The germline CDR1 and CDR2 sequences are MNHNS and SASEGT. The CDR3 region is CASRAGQGNADTQYF. Here the CDR3 DNA reads TGTGCCAGCAGGGCCGGACAGGGGAATGCAGATACGCAGTATTTT.

This rearrangement joins TRBV7-2 to TRBJ2-3; 9 bases align to TRBD2. Germline-derived CDR1 and CDR2 are SGHTA and FQGNSA. The V gene end was trimmed by 4 bases and the J gene end by 4 bases; junction bases not matched to a gene: 12. The CDR3 length is 17 residues. The DNA of the CDR3 is TGTGCCAGCAGCTCCCCCCTGGGCGGGGGGGCCCCAGATACGCAGTATTTT. Translation gives CASSSPLGGGAPDTQYF.